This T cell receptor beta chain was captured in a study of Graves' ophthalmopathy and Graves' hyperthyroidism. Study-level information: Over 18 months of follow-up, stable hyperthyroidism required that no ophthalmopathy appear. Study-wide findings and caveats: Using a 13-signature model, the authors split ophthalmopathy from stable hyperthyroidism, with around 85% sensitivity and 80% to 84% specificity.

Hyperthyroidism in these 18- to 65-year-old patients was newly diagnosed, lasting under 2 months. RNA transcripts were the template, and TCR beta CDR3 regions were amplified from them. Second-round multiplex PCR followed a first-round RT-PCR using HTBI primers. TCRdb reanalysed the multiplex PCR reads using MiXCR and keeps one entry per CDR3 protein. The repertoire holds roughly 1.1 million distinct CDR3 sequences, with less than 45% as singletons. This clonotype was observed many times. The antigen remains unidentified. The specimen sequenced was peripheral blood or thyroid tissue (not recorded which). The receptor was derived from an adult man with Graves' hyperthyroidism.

CDR3 in DNA: TGCGCCAGCAGCCAAGATTCACGGGAGCTGTTTTTT. It translates to CASSQDSRELFF. V gene TRBV4-3 combines with J gene TRBJ2-2, with unresolved D. From germline, CDR1 is LGHNA and CDR2 YSLEER. V lost 0 bases, J lost 9 bases, and 5 bases lay in between. The CDR3 totals 12 residues.